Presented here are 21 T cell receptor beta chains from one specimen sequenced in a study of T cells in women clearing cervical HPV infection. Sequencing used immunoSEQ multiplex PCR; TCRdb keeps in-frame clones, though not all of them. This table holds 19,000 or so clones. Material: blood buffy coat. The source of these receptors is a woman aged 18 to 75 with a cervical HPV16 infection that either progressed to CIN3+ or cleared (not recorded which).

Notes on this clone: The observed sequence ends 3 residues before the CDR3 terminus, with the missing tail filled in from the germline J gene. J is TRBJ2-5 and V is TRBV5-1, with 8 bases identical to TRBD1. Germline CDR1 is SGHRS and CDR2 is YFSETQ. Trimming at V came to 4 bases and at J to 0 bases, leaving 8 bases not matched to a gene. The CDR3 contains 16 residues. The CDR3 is CASSNGQGGYQETQYF. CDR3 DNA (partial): TGCGCCAGCAGCAACGGACAGGGCGGGTACCAAGAGACC.

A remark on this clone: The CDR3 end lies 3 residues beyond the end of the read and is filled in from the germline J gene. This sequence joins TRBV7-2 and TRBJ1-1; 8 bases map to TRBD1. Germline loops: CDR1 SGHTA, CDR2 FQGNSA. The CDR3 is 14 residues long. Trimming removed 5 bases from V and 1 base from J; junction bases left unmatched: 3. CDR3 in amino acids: CASSRDRSNTEAFF. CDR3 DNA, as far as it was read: TGTGCCAGCAGCCGGGACAGGTCGAACACTGAA.

The CDR3 DNA, read in part, is TGTGCCAGCAGACCCCAGGGTGAAGGTAGTGGC. Protein: CASRPQGEGSG. The full CDR3 sequence reads CASRPQGEGSGYTF. The V and J genes are TRBV11-2 and TRBJ1-2; weak D call: TRBD1 (5 bases). The DNA ends 3 residues before the CDR3 does, and the rest of the CDR3 is filled in from the germline J gene. CDR1 and CDR2 (germline): SGHAT, FQNNGV. This CDR3 spans 14 amino acids. The V and J ends lost 6 bases and 7 bases respectively, with 18 bases between them.

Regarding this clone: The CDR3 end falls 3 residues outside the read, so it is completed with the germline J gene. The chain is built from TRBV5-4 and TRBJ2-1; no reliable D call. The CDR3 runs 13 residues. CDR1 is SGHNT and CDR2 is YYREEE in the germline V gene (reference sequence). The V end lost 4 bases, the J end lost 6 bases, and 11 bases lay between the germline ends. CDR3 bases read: TGTGCCAGCAGCCCGGCGGCTTCCAATGAG. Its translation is CASSPAASNE. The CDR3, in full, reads CASSPAASNEQFF.

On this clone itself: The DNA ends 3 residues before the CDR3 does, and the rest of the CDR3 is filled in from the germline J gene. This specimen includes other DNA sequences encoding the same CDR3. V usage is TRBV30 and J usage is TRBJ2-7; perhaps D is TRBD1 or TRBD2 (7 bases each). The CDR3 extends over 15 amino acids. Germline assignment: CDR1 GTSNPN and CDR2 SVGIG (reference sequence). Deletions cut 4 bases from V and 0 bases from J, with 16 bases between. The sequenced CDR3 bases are TGTGCCTGGATCCCAGGGGGAGGGAGCTCCTACGAG. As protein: CAWIPGGGSSYE. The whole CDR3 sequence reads CAWIPGGGSSYEQYF.

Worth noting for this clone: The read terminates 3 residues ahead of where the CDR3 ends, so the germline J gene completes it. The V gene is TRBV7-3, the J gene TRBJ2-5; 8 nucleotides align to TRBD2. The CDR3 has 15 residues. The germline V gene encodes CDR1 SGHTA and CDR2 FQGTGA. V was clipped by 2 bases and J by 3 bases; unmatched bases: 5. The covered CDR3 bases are TGTGCCAGCAGCTTATCGGGACTAGAGAAAGAGACC. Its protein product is CASSLSGLEKET. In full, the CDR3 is CASSLSGLEKETQYF.

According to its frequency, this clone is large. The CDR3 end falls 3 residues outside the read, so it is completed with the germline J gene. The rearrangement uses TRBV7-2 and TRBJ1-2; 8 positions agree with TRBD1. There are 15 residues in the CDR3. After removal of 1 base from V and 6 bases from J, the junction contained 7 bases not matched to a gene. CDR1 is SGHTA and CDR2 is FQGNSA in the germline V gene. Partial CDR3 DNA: TGTGCCAGCAGCTTAGGGGCAGGGGGCTTTAATGGC. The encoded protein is CASSLGAGGFNG. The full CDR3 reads CASSLGAGGFNGYTF.

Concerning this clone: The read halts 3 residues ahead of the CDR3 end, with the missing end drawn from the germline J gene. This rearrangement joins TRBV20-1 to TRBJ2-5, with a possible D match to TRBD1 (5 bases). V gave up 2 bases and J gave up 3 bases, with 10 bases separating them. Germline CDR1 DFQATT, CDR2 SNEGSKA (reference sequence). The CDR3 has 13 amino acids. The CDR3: CSARSAGKETQYF. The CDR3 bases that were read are TGCAGTGCTAGATCGGCAGGGAAAGAGACC.

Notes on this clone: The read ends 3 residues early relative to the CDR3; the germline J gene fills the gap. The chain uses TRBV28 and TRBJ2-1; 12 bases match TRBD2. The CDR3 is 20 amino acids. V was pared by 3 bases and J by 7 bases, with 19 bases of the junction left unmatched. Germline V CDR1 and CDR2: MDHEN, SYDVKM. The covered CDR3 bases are TGTGCCAGCAGTTTTTCAGGGGAAGGGACTAGCGGGCCCGAGGTGAATGAG. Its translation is CASSFSGEGTSGPEVNE. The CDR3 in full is CASSFSGEGTSGPEVNEQFF. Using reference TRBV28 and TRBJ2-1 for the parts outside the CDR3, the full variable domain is DVKVTQSSRYLVKRTGEKVFLECVQDMDHENMFWYRQDPGLGLRLIYFSYDVKMKEKGDIPEGYSVSREKKERFSLILESASTNQTSMYLCASSFSGEGTSGPEVNEQFFGPGTRLTVL.

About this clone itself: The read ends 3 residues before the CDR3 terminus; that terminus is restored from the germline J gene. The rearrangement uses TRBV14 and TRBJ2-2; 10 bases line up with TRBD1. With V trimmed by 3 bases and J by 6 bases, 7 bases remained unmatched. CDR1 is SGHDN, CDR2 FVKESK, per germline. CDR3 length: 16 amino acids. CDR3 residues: CASSHYDRGPAGELFF. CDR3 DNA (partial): TGTGCCAGCAGCCATTACGACAGGGGGCCTGCCGGGGAG.

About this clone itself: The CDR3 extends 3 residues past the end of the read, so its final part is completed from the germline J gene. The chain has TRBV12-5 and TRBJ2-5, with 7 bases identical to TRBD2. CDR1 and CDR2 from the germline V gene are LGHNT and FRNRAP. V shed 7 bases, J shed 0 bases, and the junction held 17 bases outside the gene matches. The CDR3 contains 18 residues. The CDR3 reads CASVGLGREREHQETQYF. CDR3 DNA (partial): TGTGCTAGTGTAGGACTGGGCCGGGAGCGGGAACACCAAGAGACC.

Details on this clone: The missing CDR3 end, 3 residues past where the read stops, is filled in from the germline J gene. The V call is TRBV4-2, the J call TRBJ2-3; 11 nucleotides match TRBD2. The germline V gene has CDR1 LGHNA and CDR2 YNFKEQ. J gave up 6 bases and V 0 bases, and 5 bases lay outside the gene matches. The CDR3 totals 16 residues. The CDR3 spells CASSQDASGGPDTQYF. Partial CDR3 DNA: TGTGCCAGCAGCCAAGATGCTAGCGGGGGGCCGGATACG.

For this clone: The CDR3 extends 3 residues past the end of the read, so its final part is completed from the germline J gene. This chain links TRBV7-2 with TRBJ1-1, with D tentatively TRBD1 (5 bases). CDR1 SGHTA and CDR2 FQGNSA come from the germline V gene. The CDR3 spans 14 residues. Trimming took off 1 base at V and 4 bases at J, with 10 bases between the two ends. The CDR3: CASSLDGRATEAFF. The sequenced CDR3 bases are TGTGCCAGCAGCTTAGATGGCAGGGCCACTGAA.

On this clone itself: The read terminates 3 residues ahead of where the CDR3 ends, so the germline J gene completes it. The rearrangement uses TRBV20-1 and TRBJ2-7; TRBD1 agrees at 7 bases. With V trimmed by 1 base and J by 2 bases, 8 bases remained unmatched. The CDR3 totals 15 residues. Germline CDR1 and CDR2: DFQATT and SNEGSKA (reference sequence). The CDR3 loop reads CSARGGRDSTYEQYF. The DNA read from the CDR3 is TGCAGTGCTAGAGGGGGACGGGACAGTACCTACGAG.

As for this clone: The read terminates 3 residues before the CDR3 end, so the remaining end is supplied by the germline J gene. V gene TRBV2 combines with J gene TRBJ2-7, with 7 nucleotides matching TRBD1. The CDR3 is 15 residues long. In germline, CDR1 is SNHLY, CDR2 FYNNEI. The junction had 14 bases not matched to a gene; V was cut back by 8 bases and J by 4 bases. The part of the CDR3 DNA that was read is TGTGCCAGCCAGTTCGACAGGGCCCAGCAGTACGAG. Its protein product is CASQFDRAQQYE. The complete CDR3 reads CASQFDRAQQYEQYF.

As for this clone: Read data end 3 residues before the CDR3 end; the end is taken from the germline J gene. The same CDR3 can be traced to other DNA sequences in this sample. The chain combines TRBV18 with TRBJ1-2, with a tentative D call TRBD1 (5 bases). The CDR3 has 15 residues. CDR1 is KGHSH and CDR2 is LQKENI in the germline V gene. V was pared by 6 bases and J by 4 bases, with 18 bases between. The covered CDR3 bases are TGTGCCAGCTCCCCCTCCGTTACAGGACGCTATGGC. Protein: CASSPSVTGRYG. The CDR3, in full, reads CASSPSVTGRYGYTF. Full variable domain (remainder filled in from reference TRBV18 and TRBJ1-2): NAGVMQNPRHLVRRRGQEARLRCSPMKGHSHVYWYRQLPEEGLKFMVYLQKENIIDESGMPKERFSAEFPKEGPSILRIQQVVRGDSAAYFCASSPSVTGRYGYTFGSGTRLTVV.

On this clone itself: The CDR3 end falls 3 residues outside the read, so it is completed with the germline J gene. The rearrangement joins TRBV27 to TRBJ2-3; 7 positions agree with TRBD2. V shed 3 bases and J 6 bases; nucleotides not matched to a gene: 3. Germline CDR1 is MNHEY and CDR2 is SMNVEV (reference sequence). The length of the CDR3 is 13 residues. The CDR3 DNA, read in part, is TGTGCCAGCAGTTTGCGGGAGTGGGATACG. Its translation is CASSLREWDT. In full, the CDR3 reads CASSLREWDTQYF.

This CDR3 reads CASSLKGRGGRRNEQFF. Incomplete CDR3 DNA: TGTGCCAGCAGCTTAAAAGGGCGGGGGGGCCGTAGGAATGAG. The chain uses TRBV7-3 and TRBJ2-1; TRBD2 matches at 9 bases. The read halts 3 residues ahead of the CDR3 end, with the missing end drawn from the germline J gene. V was pared by 1 base and J by 7 bases, with 11 bases of the junction left unmatched. This CDR3 has 17 residues. Germline CDR1 is SGHTA and CDR2 is FQGTGA.

The DNA read from the CDR3 is TGTGCCAGCAGCCTAAGACAGGGGAGCACTGAA. This codes for CASSLRQGSTE. The entire CDR3 protein is CASSLRQGSTEAFF. The chain carries TRBV7-2 and TRBJ1-1; 8 bases map to TRBD1. Sequencing ends 3 residues short of the CDR3 end; the germline J gene provides the rest. This CDR3 contains 14 residues. Germline lookup yields CDR1 SGHTA and CDR2 FQGNSA. The J segment lost 4 bases and the V segment lost 5 bases, leaving 6 bases of the junction unmatched.

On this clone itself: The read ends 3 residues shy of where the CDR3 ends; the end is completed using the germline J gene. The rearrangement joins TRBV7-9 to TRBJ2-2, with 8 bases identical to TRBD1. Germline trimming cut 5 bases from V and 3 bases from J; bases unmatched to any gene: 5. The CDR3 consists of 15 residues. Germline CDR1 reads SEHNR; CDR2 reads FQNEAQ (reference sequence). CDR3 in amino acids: CASSLGQGDTGELFF. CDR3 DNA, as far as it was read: TGTGCCAGCAGCCTAGGACAGGGAGACACCGGGGAG. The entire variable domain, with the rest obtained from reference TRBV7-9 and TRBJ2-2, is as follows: DTGVSQNPRHKITKRGQNVTFRCDPISEHNRLYWYRQTLGQGPEFLTYFQNEAQLEKSRLLSDRFSAERPKGSFSTLEIQRTEQGDSAMYLCASSLGQGDTGELFFGEGSRLTVL.

CDR3 bases read: TGCAGCGTTGAAGGATCGGACAGGGTAACCTACGAG. Protein: CSVEGSDRVTYE. The whole CDR3 protein is CSVEGSDRVTYEQYF. V usage is TRBV29-1 and J usage is TRBJ2-7, with 8 bases matching TRBD1. The CDR3 end falls 3 residues outside the read, so it is completed with the germline J gene. The CDR3 is 15 residues long. With 1 base clipped from V and 2 bases from J, the junction kept 7 bases outside the gene matches. Germline CDR1 reads SQVTM; CDR2 reads ANQGSEA.